Given below is one T cell receptor (beta chain) in context. Germline V gene lookup returns CDR1 SGHRS and CDR2 YFSETQ. The CDR3 spans 15 residues. The V gene lost 4 bases and the J gene lost 0 bases, with 11 bases spanning the gap. These data originate in a study of T cell responses to AZD1222 COVID-19 vaccine. Produced via immunoSEQ multiplex PCR; TCRdb's table is partial and in-frame only. The table includes roughly 25,000 clones, about 88% detected once. This TCR was sampled from an adult who received the AZD1222 COVID-19 vaccine. Sequencing was performed on peripheral blood, taken 28 days after the second AZD1222 dose. The chain combines TRBV5-1 with TRBJ1-3; D ambiguous. CDR3 bases: TGCGCCAGCAGCCCCCTGCCGAGCTCTGGAAACACCATATATTTT. Amino acids: CASSPLPSSGNTIYF. Using reference TRBV5-1 and TRBJ1-3 for the parts outside the CDR3, the full variable domain is KAGVTQTPRYLIKTRGQQVTLSCSPISGHRSVSWYQQTPGQGLQFLFEYFSETQRNKGNFPGRFSGRQFSNSRSEMNVSTLELGDSALYLCASSPLPSSGNTIYFGEGSWLTVV.